The 30 T cell receptor beta chains reported below all come from one sample, sequenced in a study of OX40 agonist ivuxolimab in advanced cancers. Data came from immunoSEQ multiplex PCR; TCRdb stores just in-frame clones and leaves some out. This table has roughly 80,000 clones, roughly 85% appearing once. The specimen was CD4+ or CD8+ T cells sorted from blood, collected in a trial of the OX40 agonist ivuxolimab. These receptor sequences come from an adult with an advanced solid tumor such as melanoma, head and neck, liver or kidney cancer.

The chain combines TRBV30 with TRBJ2-3; D tentatively fits TRBD1 or TRBD2 (5 bases each). V was trimmed by 0 bases and J by 0 bases, leaving 16 bases between them. Germline loops: CDR1 GTSNPN, CDR2 SVGIG (reference sequence). This CDR3 has 17 amino acids. Written as DNA, the CDR3 is TGTGCCTGGAGTGTACCCGGGGCCTATTCTAGCACAGATACGCAGTATTTT. As protein: CAWSVPGAYSSTDTQYF.

The gene calls are TRBV5-5 and TRBJ2-2; D gene ambiguous. Trimming removed 1 base from V and 4 bases from J, with 11 bases in between. CDR1 is SGHKS and CDR2 is YYEKEE in the germline V gene (reference sequence). The CDR3 consists of 15 residues. This CDR3 reads CASSLSVTTTGELFF. The DNA for the CDR3 is TGTGCCAGCAGCTTGTCGGTCACCACCACCGGGGAGCTGTTTTTT.

This chain uses TRBV29-1 with TRBJ1-5; unclear D gene. The V gene's germline CDR1 is SQVTM and CDR2 ANQGSEA. V shed 4 bases and J shed 3 bases, with 7 bases lying between them. The length of the CDR3 is 12 residues. The DNA for the CDR3 is TGCAGCGTTGGAGGGTTCAATCAGCCCCAGCATTTT. Its protein product is CSVGGFNQPQHF.

This sequence joins TRBV6-6 and TRBJ2-6, with a tentative D call TRBD2 (6 bases). The germline V gene has CDR1 MNHNY and CDR2 SVGAGI (reference sequence). V lost 8 bases, J lost 2 bases, and 10 bases lay in between. The CDR3 extends over 14 amino acids. CDR3 DNA sequence: TGTGCCAGCCCGGGGGTTGCTGGGGCCAACGTCCTGACTTTC. It yields the protein CASPGVAGANVLTF.

In this sample, this clone turned up once. The rearrangement uses TRBV5-6 and TRBJ1-3; D remains ambiguous. The V end lost 0 bases, the J end lost 0 bases, and 13 bases lay between the germline ends. The CDR3 consists of 17 residues. Per germline, CDR1 SGHDT and CDR2 YYEEEE. Here the CDR3 reads CASSLAFSSSSGNTIYF. As DNA, the CDR3 is TGTGCCAGCAGCTTGGCCTTCAGTTCGAGCTCTGGAAACACCATATATTTT.

This chain links TRBV29-1 with TRBJ2-5, with TRBD1 matching over 7 bases. J lost 7 bases, V lost 6 bases, and 17 bases had no gene match. Germline V gene lookup returns CDR1 SQVTM and CDR2 ANQGSEA. The CDR3 is made up of 15 amino acids. CDR3 in DNA: TGCAGCGTACGGTCGACAGGGCGGGTAGAAGGGACCCAGTACTTC. This gives the protein CSVRSTGRVEGTQYF.

This chain connects TRBV4-3 to TRBJ1-3, with 9 bases identical to TRBD1. In germline, CDR1 is LGHNA, CDR2 YSLEER. The CDR3 loop spans 18 amino acids. V was clipped by 4 bases and J by 3 bases; unmatched bases: 13. The CDR3 DNA reads as TGCGCCAGCAGCCGCTGGGCCACCGGGACAGGGTATGGAAACACCATATATTTT. As protein: CASSRWATGTGYGNTIYF.

The chain carries TRBV19 and TRBJ2-1, with D possibly TRBD1 on 6 matching bases. Germline-derived CDR1 and CDR2 are LNHDA and SQIVND (reference sequence). The V and J ends lost 8 bases and 6 bases respectively, with 14 bases between them. The CDR3 loop spans 13 amino acids. The CDR3 loop is CASRKQGGNEQFF. In nucleotides, the CDR3 is TGTGCCAGTCGAAAACAGGGTGGCAATGAGCAGTTCTTC. Based on the CDR3 plus reference TRBV19 and TRBJ2-1, the full variable domain is DGGITQSPKYLFRKEGQNVTLSCEQNLNHDAMYWYRQDPGQGLRLIYYSQIVNDFQKGDIAEGYSVSREKKESFPLTVTSAQKNPTAFYLCASRKQGGNEQFFGPGTRLTVL.

This rearrangement joins TRBV10-3 to TRBJ1-6; D not certain. The V gene's germline CDR1 is ENHRY and CDR2 SYGVKD. The CDR3 has 12 residues. The V end lost 3 bases, the J end lost 7 bases, and 4 bases lay between the germline ends. The CDR3 region has the DNA TGTGCCATCAGTGATGGGAATTCACCCCTCCACTTT. Encoded protein: CAISDGNSPLHF.

Turning to this clone: Germline is not matched at one junction end, which may reflect a read error. The V call is TRBV7-7, the J call TRBJ2-2; maybe TRBD1 (5 bases). CDR1 is SSHAT, CDR2 FNYEAQ, per germline (reference sequence). The CDR3 extends over 13 amino acids. In DNA form, the CDR3 reads TGTGCTAGCAGTTCAAATAGGGGCGGGGAGCTGTTTTTT. Residues: CASSSNRGGELFF.

V usage is TRBV30 and J usage is TRBJ1-2; a weak D match, TRBD1 (6 bases). V lost 1 base, J lost 0 bases, and 12 bases lay in between. Germline V gene data show CDR1 as GTSNPN and CDR2 as SVGIG (reference sequence). The length of the CDR3 is 15 residues. The CDR3 nucleotides read TGTGCCTGGAGTGCAGGGGCGCAGGCTAACTATGGCTACACCTTC. It translates to CAWSAGAQANYGYTF.

This chain uses TRBV7-2 with TRBJ2-3, with D hard to call. Germline CDR1 and CDR2: SGHTA and FQGNSA. The V gene lost 0 bases and the J gene lost 0 bases, with 4 bases spanning the gap. The CDR3 spans 14 residues. This CDR3 is CASSLAYSTDTQYF. CDR3 DNA: TGTGCCAGCAGCTTAGCTTACAGCACAGATACGCAGTATTTT. The whole variable domain, filled in from reference TRBV7-2 and TRBJ2-3, reads GAGVSQSPSNKVTEKGKDVELRCDPISGHTALYWYRQSLGQGLEFLIYFQGNSAPDKSGLPSDRFSAERTGGSVSTLTIQRTQQEDSAVYLCASSLAYSTDTQYFGPGTRLTVL.

V is TRBV6-5 and J is TRBJ1-2; D is unresolved. The CDR3 is made up of 15 amino acids. Trimming took 2 bases from V and 2 from J, leaving 12 bases between them. Germline CDR1 is MNHEY and CDR2 is SVGAGI. CDR3 sequence: CASSYPRTANYGYTF. The DNA for the CDR3 is TGTGCCAGCAGTTACCCTCGGACGGCCAACTATGGCTACACCTTC.

The chain couples TRBV5-1 to TRBJ2-7; maybe TRBD1 (6 bases). The V end was cut by 4 bases, the J end by 3 bases, with 23 bases between. The CDR3 has 17 residues. The V gene's germline CDR1 is SGHRS and CDR2 YFSETQ. CDR3 coding DNA: TGCGCCAGCAGCCCCACATCCGGAACAGGGAGTTTCTACGAGCAGTACTTC. This codes for CASSPTSGTGSFYEQYF.

The chain joins TRBV7-2 to TRBJ2-5; weak D call: TRBD2 (6 bases). The J call is in doubt because the DNA end fits TRBJ2-7 better. CDR3 size: 14 residues. Germline lookup yields CDR1 SGHTA and CDR2 FQGNSA. Here the CDR3 DNA reads TGTGCCAGCACCGGGACGGGGGTAAACTACGAGCAGTACTTC. Translation: CASTGTGVNYEQYF.

The rearrangement joins TRBV18 to TRBJ2-5; 8 bases line up with TRBD2. The V and J ends lost 3 bases and 4 bases, in that order; junction bases with no gene match: 10. The CDR3 sequence is 16 residues long. CDR1 KGHSH and CDR2 LQKENI come from the germline V gene. As DNA, the CDR3 is TGTGCCAGCTCACCTTCTCGGGGGGGTTCCGCAGAGACCCAGTACTTC. It yields the protein CASSPSRGGSAETQYF.

The chain is built from TRBV6-5 and TRBJ2-3; TRBD1 or TRBD2 may be the D gene (6 bases each). The CDR3 runs 13 residues. V was clipped by 8 bases and J by 0 bases, with 9 bases between them. CDR1 is MNHEY, CDR2 SVGAGI, per germline. CDR3 bases: TGTGCCAGCCGGGGGACAAGCACAGATACGCAGTATTTT. This encodes CASRGTSTDTQYF.

V usage is TRBV6-5 and J usage is TRBJ2-5, with D hard to call. The germline gives CDR1 MNHEY, CDR2 SVGAGI. The CDR3 has 12 residues. The germline V and J ends were trimmed by 4 bases and 5 bases, with 8 bases remaining between them. The CDR3 sequence: CASSSSQETQYF. The DNA for the CDR3 is TGTGCCAGCAGTTCCTCTCAGGAGACCCAGTACTTC.

J is TRBJ2-5 and V is TRBV10-3; 12 bases are shared with TRBD1. V was pared by 5 bases and J by 5 bases, with 6 bases of the junction left unmatched. The CDR3 is 15 residues long. The V gene's germline CDR1 is ENHRY and CDR2 SYGVKD. The CDR3 coding sequence is TGTGCCATCAGTCCAGGGACAGGGGGCTTTGAGACCCAGTACTTC. Its protein product is CAISPGTGGFETQYF.

The chain recombines TRBV4-2 with TRBJ2-4, with TRBD2 identical over 16 bases. The CDR3 loop spans 23 amino acids. Germline lookup yields CDR1 LGHNA and CDR2 YNFKEQ. With V trimmed by 0 bases and J by 6 bases, 20 bases remained unmatched. CDR3 loop: CASSQERVGGTSGGAGLGNIQYF. The CDR3 DNA is TGTGCCAGCAGCCAAGAGAGGGTTGGTGGGACTAGCGGGGGGGCCGGCCTGGGAAACATTCAGTACTTC.

This clone was seen only a few times. The genes are TRBV5-1 and TRBJ1-2, with 7 bases fitting TRBD1. The CDR3 covers 13 residues. Germline trimming cut 2 bases from V and 2 bases from J; bases unmatched to any gene: 0. The germline V gene encodes CDR1 SGHRS and CDR2 YFSETQ. CDR3 nucleotides: TGCGCCAGCAGCTTACAGGGGAACTATGGCTACACCTTC. Amino acids: CASSLQGNYGYTF.

The V and J genes are TRBV2 and TRBJ2-7; D might be TRBD2 (6 bases). The CDR3 runs 15 residues. Germline CDR1 is SNHLY and CDR2 is FYNNEI. V was cut by 8 bases and J by 4 bases, with 21 bases left in between. DNA of the CDR3: TGTGCCAGCGCCTTGGTGGGGGGTAGAGGATACGAGCAGTACTTC. It codes for CASALVGGRGYEQYF.

The V and J genes are TRBV6-6 and TRBJ2-5; 12 bases fit TRBD2. Trimming at V came to 2 bases and at J to 3 bases, leaving 4 bases not matched to a gene. The CDR3 has 16 residues. Germline CDR1 and CDR2: MNHNY and SVGAGI (reference sequence). As DNA, the CDR3 is TGTGCCAGCAGTTACCCTCTAGCGGGGGGGAAAGAGACCCAGTACTTC. It encodes CASSYPLAGGKETQYF.

The rearrangement links TRBV18 to TRBJ2-3; 7 bases fit TRBD1. J was trimmed by 0 bases and V by 6 bases; bases with no gene match: 6. Germline V CDR1 and CDR2: KGHSH, LQKENI. The CDR3 runs to 15 residues. DNA of the CDR3: TGTGCCAGCTCGCCGACAGGGACGAGCACAGATACGCAGTATTTT. Protein: CASSPTGTSTDTQYF.

The rearrangement links TRBV30 to TRBJ1-2, with 11 positions matching TRBD1. In germline, CDR1 is GTSNPN, CDR2 SVGIG (reference sequence). CDR3 length: 13 amino acids. V gave up 4 bases and J gave up 7 bases; unmatched junction bases: 5. This CDR3 reads CAWMDRGRGGYTF. The CDR3 DNA sequence: TGTGCCTGGATGGACAGGGGGCGAGGTGGCTACACCTTC.

This CDR3 reads CASSMGDRGDKNIQYF. In DNA, the CDR3 is TGTGCCAGTAGTATGGGGGACAGGGGGGACAAAAACATTCAGTACTTC. The chain carries TRBV19 and TRBJ2-4; TRBD1 aligns across 11 bases. CDR1 is LNHDA and CDR2 is SQIVND in the germline V gene (reference sequence). The CDR3 loop spans 16 amino acids. The junction had 4 bases not matched to a gene; V was cut back by 3 bases and J by 3 bases. Full variable domain (outside the CDR3, taken from reference TRBV19 and TRBJ2-4): DGGITQSPKYLFRKEGQNVTLSCEQNLNHDAMYWYRQDPGQGLRLIYYSQIVNDFQKGDIAEGYSVSREKKESFPLTVTSAQKNPTAFYLCASSMGDRGDKNIQYFGAGTRLSVL.

Comments on this clone: Other DNA sequences within the sample encode an identical CDR3. This chain uses TRBV7-3 with TRBJ2-2, with 10 positions matching TRBD1. Germline CDR1 and CDR2: SGHTA and FQGTGA. The J segment lost 4 bases and the V segment lost 5 bases, leaving 4 bases of the junction unmatched. This CDR3 spans 15 amino acids. The CDR3, as DNA: TGTGCCAGCAGCCCAGGGACAGGGGTCACCGGGGAGCTGTTTTTT. This translates into CASSPGTGVTGELFF.

The V and J genes are TRBV5-1 and TRBJ2-3; D not certain. CDR1 is SGHRS and CDR2 is YFSETQ in the germline V gene. The CDR3 has 13 amino acids. V lost 4 bases, J lost 0 bases, and 6 bases lay in between. CDR3 DNA: TGCGCCAGCAGCCCCCTAAGCACAGATACGCAGTATTTT. Translation gives CASSPLSTDTQYF.

The chain carries TRBV6-5 and TRBJ1-1; D remains ambiguous. The V end was cut by 0 bases, the J end by 11 bases, with 19 bases between. Germline V CDR1 and CDR2: MNHEY, SVGAGI. The length of the CDR3 is 15 residues. The DNA for the CDR3 is TGTGCCAGCAGTTACTCGGCAGGAGACCTCGGGTGGGCTTTCTTT. It translates to CASSYSAGDLGWAFF.

The V gene is TRBV18, the J gene TRBJ1-5, with 7 bases identical to TRBD1. Germline V gene lookup returns CDR1 KGHSH and CDR2 LQKENI. With 4 bases clipped from V and 6 bases from J, the junction kept 9 bases outside the gene matches. The CDR3 runs to 15 residues. The CDR3 spells CASSRGTVKGQPQHF. As DNA, the CDR3 is TGTGCCAGCTCACGAGGGACAGTTAAGGGTCAGCCCCAGCATTTT. Full variable domain (missing parts from reference TRBV18 and TRBJ1-5): NAGVMQNPRHLVRRRGQEARLRCSPMKGHSHVYWYRQLPEEGLKFMVYLQKENIIDESGMPKERFSAEFPKEGPSILRIQQVVRGDSAAYFCASSRGTVKGQPQHFGDGTRLSIL.